This TCR beta chain was documented in a study of T cells expressing NK-cell markers. Study information: It was sorted CD3+CD56+NKG2C+, CD3+CD56+NKG2C- and CD3+CD56-NKG2C+ T cells that supplied the TCR beta repertoires.

TCRdb re-called the 5' RACE reads; every CDR3 protein appears as one record, without DNA. Recorded here are 250,000 to 300,000 distinct CDR3 sequences; the top ten clones represent 0.39%. This CDR3 spans 17 amino acids. The V gene's germline CDR1 is SGHVS and CDR2 FQNEAQ. This receptor was identified in a man between 18 and 29 years old in good health. Sequencing used blood T cells: a sorted CD56 or NKG2C T cell subset, CD4+ or CD8+ T cells, or bulk PBMC T cells (not recorded which). V is TRBV7-8 and J is TRBJ2-3; TCRdb's D gene call, TRBD2, goes unchecked for lack of DNA. The CDR3 reads CASSLVGGRARTDTQYF. The full variable domain, with the rest looked up from reference TRBV7-8 and TRBJ2-3, is GAGVSQSPRYKVAKRGQDVALRCDPISGHVSLFWYQQALGQGPEFLTYFQNEAQLDKSGLPSDRFFAERPEGSVSTLKIQRTQQEDSAVYLCASSLVGGRARTDTQYFGPGTRLTVL.